The following is a T cell receptor beta chain sequence with its context. No antigen is known for it. No base-level quality is on record; no much larger clone is a single base apart. The meaning of the sample's time point label: week 47, end of study. A 20-mer mutant IDH1 peptide at 300 micrograms in Montanide made up each vaccine dose, which was injected subcutaneously together with topical imiquimod. Patients were given eight vaccinations, in weeks 1, 3, 5, 7, 11, 15, 19 and 23, which matched visits V03 through V10. All donors had newly diagnosed IDH1-mutant astrocytomas of WHO grade 3 or 4 that showed loss of nuclear ATRX. The samples were drawn from NOA16, a multicentre, single-arm, open-label phase I trial in Germany that tested a mutant IDH1 peptide vaccine in humans for the first time. Genomic DNA for TCRB sequencing was extracted from EDTA blood using the DNeasy Blood and Tissue Kit. The data stem from a study of a mutant IDH1 vaccine in newly diagnosed glioma (dated by TCRdb to about 2021). With regard to the full study: In the chemotherapy-containing groups, vaccination started alongside temozolomide cycles, whereas in patients who had radiotherapy alone it started 4-6 weeks after radiotherapy. Of the approximately 33 patients who were treated, around 62% were male and approximately 38% were female, and the mean age was around 41 years. Prior to enrollment, patients had been given standard therapy consisting of radiotherapy alone, temozolomide alone, or radiochemotherapy with temozolomide, with the combination given to most patients. The week-35 safety follow-up took place at visit V12, and the week-47 end of study took place at visit V13. Peripheral blood was collected at six visits: V03 (baseline), V05, V07, V10, V12 and V13. Longitudinal TCRB deep sequencing was done for roughly 23 treated patients, wherever samples were available for exploratory analyses.

Overall results and qualifications from the work: It was noted by the authors that analyses of patient blood samples could not be reproduced owing to sample limitations. Pseudoprogression seemed to be unrelated to changes in the top peripheral T cell clonotypes found by TCRB sequencing. Immune responses induced by the vaccine were seen in about 93% of patients across multiple MHC alleles. PBMC samples for TCRB deep sequencing were selected based on availability.

The germline V gene (reference sequence) supplies CDR1 LNHDA and CDR2 SQIVND. CDR3 length: 14 amino acids, cysteine to phenylalanine. CDR3 DNA is the only sequence kept; it has 42 bases, read in frame from the first base. V lost 6 bases and J lost 5 bases; the stretch between them is 14 bases long. Library generation was performed with the immunoSEQ multiplex PCR assay. The hsTCRB Kit was used according to the manufacturer's protocol to amplify rearranged TCR beta chain sequences. TCRB libraries were sequenced on an Illumina MiSeq. Per the original workflow: The proprietary platform of the kit vendor was used for demultiplexing, trimming and gene mapping. TCRdb's version of the immuneACCESS table is confined to in-frame rearrangements and falls short of the full clone set. An unresolved V gene accounts for under half of the shortfall where checked; the remainder is of unknown origin. V and J calls and clone size are given by that table; D and trimming were obtained from the DNA. For this sample there are 90,000 to 100,000 clones; about 90% appear just once. 0.6% to 0.95% of the sample is held by the ten biggest clonotypes.

The rearrangement joined TRBV19 to TRBJ1-5; confidence is insufficient to name the D gene. This sequence was found in a woman in her fifties or sixties with glioma. The source was PBMCs, collected from a glioma patient whose treatment included an IDH1 peptide vaccine. The CDR3 is CASSHGGGYQPQHF. The DNA reads as follows: TGTGCCAGTAGCCATGGTGGAGGGTATCAGCCCCAGCATTTT. With the portions outside the CDR3 filled from the reference TRBV19 and TRBJ1-5 genes, the complete variable region becomes DGGITQSPKYLFRKEGQNVTLSCEQNLNHDAMYWYRQDPGQGLRLIYYSQIVNDFQKGDIAEGYSVSREKKESFPLTVTSAQKNPTAFYLCASSHGGGYQPQHFGDGTRLSIL.